The entry below gives a single T cell receptor (beta chain) sequence along with its context. The antigen is unknown. The sample belongs to a study of T cells expressing NK-cell markers. Study-level findings and limits: NKG2C+ dominant clonotypes from over five donors made up roughly 1.0-7.0% of CD8+ T cells.

TCRdb re-called the 5' RACE reads; every CDR3 protein appears as one record, without DNA. The repertoire table contains 350,000 to 500,000 distinct CDR3 sequences. The CDR3 length is 13 residues. Germline assignment: CDR1 SQVTM and CDR2 ANQGSEA. Input material: blood T cells: a sorted CD56 or NKG2C T cell subset, CD4+ or CD8+ T cells, or bulk PBMC T cells (not recorded which). This sequence joins TRBV29-1 and TRBJ2-3; TCRdb indicates TRBD2, and absent DNA this call remains unverified. This clonotype originated in a woman aged 18 to 75 in good health. CDR3 sequence: CSVETGPADTQYF.